A single sample is the source of the 10 T cell receptor beta chains below, sequenced in a study of blood T cells in healthy people across ages. Alongside a J-beta primer mix, a sample-barcoded 5' primer served in a second PCR lasting roughly 6 to 12 cycles. TCRdb analysed the 5' RACE reads with MiXCR anew, one entry per CDR3 protein. The table has some 1 million distinct CDR3 sequences, over 35% seen once. Sequenced sample: blood. These receptors originate from a woman aged 60-75 years in good health.

This clonotype was recorded a few times. This chain uses TRBV6-5 with TRBJ2-7; 11 bases are a match to TRBD1. The CDR3 totals 16 residues. Germline V gene sequence: CDR1 MNHEY, CDR2 SVGAGI. Trimming cost V 5 bases and J 3 bases; bases outside gene matches: 9. The CDR3 nucleotides are TGTGCCAGCAGTAAATCGGGGACAGGGGGGAACTACGAGCAGTACTTC. Amino acid sequence: CASSKSGTGGNYEQYF.

The V call is TRBV29-1, the J call TRBJ2-7; 8 positions agree with TRBD2. CDR1 is SQVTM, CDR2 ANQGSEA, per germline. Germline trimming cut 5 bases from V and 0 bases from J; bases unmatched to any gene: 9. The CDR3 is 15 amino acids. The CDR3 nucleotides are TGCAGCGTTCCCGGGAGGGCAGAAAGCTCCTACGAGCAGTACTTC. The encoded protein is CSVPGRAESSYEQYF.

This chain links TRBV5-6 with TRBJ1-5, with TRBD1 matching over 7 bases. The V gene end was trimmed by 0 bases and the J gene end by 6 bases; junction bases not matched to a gene: 6. Per the germline V gene, CDR1 is SGHDT and CDR2 is YYEEEE. The length of the CDR3 is 15 residues. Here the CDR3 reads CASSLGGGLSQPQHF. Here the CDR3 DNA reads TGTGCCAGCAGCTTGGGAGGGGGCTTGAGTCAGCCCCAGCATTTT.

This clonotype was counted at least ten times. V is TRBV29-1 and J is TRBJ2-7, with D perhaps matching TRBD1 or TRBD2 (5 bases each). The CDR3 runs to 14 residues. Germline V lookup: CDR1 SQVTM, CDR2 ANQGSEA. Trimming shortened V by 5 bases and J by 0 bases, and 14 bases separated the two germline ends. The chain's CDR3 is CSVLVRESSYEQYF. In nucleotides, the CDR3 is TGCAGCGTTTTGGTCAGGGAGAGCTCCTACGAGCAGTACTTC.

The rearrangement uses TRBV20-1 and TRBJ2-3; D call uncertain. The CDR3 consists of 12 residues. The ends were cut back, 7 bases at V and 7 bases at J, with 15 bases in the middle. The germline V gene has CDR1 DFQATT and CDR2 SNEGSKA (reference sequence). CDR3 sequence: CSVPDGRYTQYF. The CDR3 DNA is TGCAGTGTTCCAGACGGACGCTATACGCAGTATTTT.

The V and J genes are TRBV6-5 and TRBJ2-1; TRBD2 aligns across 9 bases. The CDR3 runs to 13 residues. Germline loops: CDR1 MNHEY, CDR2 SVGAGI. V lost 8 bases and J lost 8; bases outside the gene matches: 7. CDR3 protein: CASGRREGHEQFF. In DNA form, the CDR3 reads TGTGCCAGCGGTAGGCGGGAGGGCCATGAGCAGTTCTTC.

This clonotype was recorded a few times. J is TRBJ1-4 and V is TRBV2; 10 bases agree with TRBD1. The junction had 1 base not matched to a gene; V was cut back by 4 bases and J by 8 bases. This CDR3 region has 13 residues. Germline V gene data show CDR1 as SNHLY and CDR2 as FYNNEI. Written as DNA, the CDR3 is TGTGCCAGCAGTGGGGACAGGGGCGAAAAACTGTTTTTT. This encodes CASSGDRGEKLFF.

The chain combines TRBV11-1 with TRBJ2-7, with TRBD2 identical over 10 bases. J gave up 7 bases and V 1 base, and 10 bases lay outside the gene matches. CDR1 SGHAT and CDR2 FQDESV come from the germline V gene (reference sequence). The CDR3 is 16 residues long. The CDR3 nucleotides are TGTGCCAGCAGCTTAGGGCTAGCGGGAGTTAACAATGAGCAGTACTTC. Translating it yields CASSLGLAGVNNEQYF. The variable domain in full, completed from reference TRBV11-1 and TRBJ2-7, reads EAEVAQSPRYKITEKSQAVAFWCDPISGHATLYWYRQILGQGPELLVQFQDESVVDDSQLPKDRFSAERLKGVDSTLKIQPAELGDSAMYLCASSLGLAGVNNEQYFGPGTRLTVT.

CDR3 region: CASSAPRGIDTNEKLFF. As DNA, the CDR3 is TGTGCCAGCAGTGCCCCCAGGGGAATTGATACTAATGAAAAACTGTTTTTT. The V call is TRBV25-1, the J call TRBJ1-4; TRBD1 is a possible D gene (6 bases). CDR1 and CDR2 (germline): MGHDK, SYGVNS. V was clipped by 4 bases and J by 2 bases, with 17 bases between them. The CDR3 extends over 17 amino acids.

V is TRBV6-1 and J is TRBJ2-5; D possibly matches TRBD1 or TRBD2 (6 bases each). CDR1 is MNHNS and CDR2 is SASEGT in the germline V gene. V lost 8 bases to trimming and J lost 3 bases, with 19 bases between them. The CDR3 totals 15 residues. The CDR3 nucleotides are TGTGCCAGCGACGATTCCCGGGGGCGGGAAGAGACCCAGTACTTC. This gives the protein CASDDSRGREETQYF.